These 2 T cell receptor beta chains originate from one sample sequenced in a study of memory CD4+ T cells and cytomegalovirus serostatus. Repertoires were generated with immunoSEQ multiplex PCR, while TCRdb's copy carries only in-frame clones and drops some. This sample carries 40,000 or so clones, roughly 78% of them seen once, and the ten largest clones take approximately 0.78%. Single viable CD3+CD4+CD8-CD45RO+ cells were sorted as the memory CD4+ T cells. Sequencing used memory CD4+ T cells from blood. Source of these receptors: an adult in good health and CMV-seronegative.

There are a few counts of this clone. The rearrangement uses TRBV30 and TRBJ2-2; 9 bases agree with TRBD2. The CDR3 spans 15 residues. CDR1 GTSNPN and CDR2 SVGIG come from the germline V gene (reference sequence). Unmatched junction bases numbered 5, after V lost 2 bases and J lost 4 bases. CDR3 sequence: CAWSWPSGATGELFF. The CDR3 DNA is TGTGCCTGGAGTTGGCCTAGCGGGGCCACCGGGGAGCTGTTTTTT.

This sequence joins TRBV6-5 and TRBJ1-2, with D uncertain. Trimming removed 2 bases at V and 8 bases at J, with 9 bases between. The germline gives CDR1 MNHEY, CDR2 SVGAGI. This CDR3 comprises 12 residues. CDR3 coding DNA: TGTGCCAGCAGTTACCTAGGGCACGGCTACACCTTC. Protein product: CASSYLGHGYTF.